Listed below are T cell receptor beta chains from one sample, sequenced in a study of blood T cell repertoires in COVID-19. Assay: immunoSEQ multiplex PCR; the TCRdb copy retains only in-frame clones and omits some. Of around 63,000 clones listed, around 81% are singletons. The sequenced sample consisted of peripheral blood. These receptors were collected from an elderly woman with active or convalescent COVID-19. Each CDR3 is given without its conserved first and last residue. Fields, in order: CDR3 protein, V gene, J gene, clone size. Size is omitted from some rows. Given values are once, few, many or a class for expanded clones.

CDR3aa: ASSYSLTGEQY
v_gene: TRBV6-6
j_gene: TRBJ2-7
abundance: few

CDR3aa: ASSLWSGGVNEQF
v_gene: TRBV7-2
j_gene: TRBJ2-1
abundance: NA

CDR3aa: ASSLEGLGNTEAF
v_gene: TRBV7-2
j_gene: TRBJ1-1
abundance: NA

CDR3aa: ASSQAYSGNTIY
v_gene: TRBV19
j_gene: TRBJ1-3
abundance: few

CDR3aa: AISASPGTGGIGYNEQF
v_gene: TRBV10-3
j_gene: TRBJ2-1
abundance: NA

CDR3aa: ASSPTGAYNEQF
v_gene: TRBV28
j_gene: TRBJ2-1
abundance: NA

CDR3aa: ASSPIALAGGRDTGELF
v_gene: TRBV7-2
j_gene: TRBJ2-2
abundance: NA

CDR3aa: ASSQSPRVVYEQY
v_gene: TRBV23-1
j_gene: TRBJ2-7
abundance: NA

CDR3aa: ASRSGTGPYEQY
v_gene: TRBV5-1
j_gene: TRBJ2-7
abundance: NA

CDR3aa: ASSYWGANTGELF
v_gene: TRBV2
j_gene: TRBJ2-2
abundance: NA

CDR3aa: ASSYSSSSGGRTPYEQY
v_gene: TRBV6-2/TRBV6-3
j_gene: TRBJ2-7
abundance: NA

CDR3aa: ASSPGGSGMGEKLF
v_gene: TRBV4-1
j_gene: TRBJ1-4
abundance: once

CDR3aa: ASSPRQGAYEQY
v_gene: TRBV18
j_gene: TRBJ2-7
abundance: once

CDR3aa: AIKTTGGNTEAF
v_gene: TRBV10-3
j_gene: TRBJ1-1
abundance: once

CDR3aa: ASSPGFSYEQY
v_gene: TRBV7-2
j_gene: TRBJ2-7
abundance: few

CDR3aa: ASSFKTGMNTEAF
v_gene: TRBV5-1
j_gene: TRBJ1-1
abundance: NA

CDR3aa: ASSNDLGGTDNMNTEAF
v_gene: TRBV21-1
j_gene: TRBJ1-1
abundance: NA

CDR3aa: ASSRGLMNTEAF
v_gene: TRBV3-1/TRBV3-2
j_gene: TRBJ1-1
abundance: NA

CDR3aa: ASSPGVNQPQH
v_gene: TRBV7-3
j_gene: TRBJ1-5
abundance: NA